This T cell receptor beta chain appears in the sequencing data of a study of blood T cell repertoires in COVID-19. This table comes from immunoSEQ multiplex PCR, and its TCRdb copy is limited to in-frame clones, with some not included. The table includes 270,000 or so clones, just over 85% detected once. CDR1 and CDR2 from the germline V gene are MNHEY and SVGEGT. The CDR3 totals 17 residues. V lost 6 bases to trimming and J lost 4 bases; unmatched junction nucleotides: 16. Sequenced sample: peripheral blood. The chain combines TRBV6-2 or TRBV6-3 with TRBJ2-3; TRBD2 matches 7 bases. This sequence was found in a woman in her thirties with active or convalescent COVID-19. The DNA for the CDR3 is TGTGCCAGCAGCCCAACCCCGGGACGGGGAGGGGCAGATACGCAGTATTTT. The encoded protein is CASSPTPGRGGADTQYF.